In this sample, the clone carrying this T cell receptor beta chain turned up many times. Its target is unknown. TCRdb reanalysed the reads using MiXCR and keeps one entry per CDR3 protein. Of 450,000 to 650,000 distinct CDR3 sequences listed, over 35% are singletons. The sample comes from a study of T cell repertoires in cytomegalovirus infection. Per the germline V gene, CDR1 is SEHNR and CDR2 is FQNEAQ (reference sequence). Trimming removed 5 bases from V and 2 bases from J; junction bases left unmatched: 12. The length of the CDR3 is 17 residues. This TCR was recovered from a human donor in good health (CMV status not recorded). Some clones in this sample may be carry-over from other donors' samples. This material consisted of cultured PBMCs, taken from culture after CMV antigen stimulation. The gene calls are TRBV7-9 and TRBJ2-1; 7 bases fit TRBD2. CDR3 sequence reads: CASSLGGTSGTYNEQFF. The DNA for the CDR3 is TGTGCCAGCAGCCTAGGAGGAACAAGCGGGACCTACAATGAGCAGTTCTTC. The full variable domain, with the rest looked up from reference TRBV7-9 and TRBJ2-1, is DTGVSQNPRHKITKRGQNVTFRCDPISEHNRLYWYRQTLGQGPEFLTYFQNEAQLEKSRLLSDRFSAERPKGSFSTLEIQRTEQGDSAMYLCASSLGGTSGTYNEQFFGPGTRLTVL.